These 23 T cell receptor beta chains were sequenced from one sample in a study of T cell clonality in common variable immunodeficiency. Clones were sequenced by immunoSEQ multiplex PCR, and TCRdb holds only the in-frame ones, with some missing. This record lists about 35,000 clones, none seen once only, and the top ten clones contain approximately 9.4%. Input material: peripheral blood mononuclear cells. The receptor set was obtained from a person between 18 and 69 years old in good health.

In its sample, this clone was seen many times. The sequenced part of the CDR3 DNA is TGTGCCAGCAGCCAAGATCTGGGGCAGGGGAATTCACCC. This gives the protein CASSQDLGQGNSP. The whole CDR3 is CASSQDLGQGNSPLHF. This chain joins TRBV4-2 and TRBJ1-6, with D possibly matching TRBD1 (6 bases). The sequenced fragment ends 3 residues before the CDR3 boundary, so the rest is inferred from the germline J gene. This CDR3 is 16 amino acids long. Germline loops: CDR1 LGHNA, CDR2 YNFKEQ. V lost 0 bases to trimming and J lost 7 bases, with 13 bases between them.

This clone has at least ten counts. From the germline J gene comes the end of the CDR3, since the read stops 3 residues before it. V is TRBV11-3 and J is TRBJ1-2, with a weak D call TRBD1 (5 bases). In germline, CDR1 is SGHNT, CDR2 YENEEA. Trimming stripped 3 bases from V and 3 bases from J, with 8 bases between. CDR3 length: 13 amino acids. CDR3 in amino acids: CASSLQGDYGYTF. The part of the CDR3 DNA that was read is TGTGCCAGCAGCTTGCAGGGTGACTATGGC. The whole variable domain, filled in from reference TRBV11-3 and TRBJ1-2, reads EAGVVQSPRYKIIEKKQPVAFWCNPISGHNTLYWYLQNLGQGPELLIRYENEEAVDDSQLPKDRFSAERLKGVDSTLKIQPAELGDSAVYLCASSLQGDYGYTFGSGTRLTVV.

This clone was counted at least ten times. Incomplete CDR3 DNA: TGCAGTGCCCACTCCGCGGGACAGGGCTACGAG. This codes for CSAHSAGQGYE. The whole CDR3 protein reads CSAHSAGQGYEQYF. V and J are TRBV20-1 and TRBJ2-7; TRBD1 matches at 9 bases. Read coverage stops 3 residues before the CDR3 terminus; the germline J gene supplies the remainder. The CDR3 contains 14 residues. Germline V gene data show CDR1 as DFQATT and CDR2 as SNEGSKA (reference sequence). Trimming took 6 bases from V and 3 from J; bases not matched to a gene: 9.

This clone occurred many times. Read sequence stops 3 residues before the CDR3 end, and the germline J gene provides the missing end. The V call is TRBV12-3 or TRBV12-4, the J call TRBJ2-3; 9 nucleotides line up with TRBD2. The CDR3 covers 14 residues. The J segment lost 2 bases and the V segment lost 8 bases, leaving 5 bases of the junction unmatched. CDR3 in amino acids: CASGLAGLTDTQYF. CDR3 DNA (partial): TGTGCCAGCGGTCTAGCGGGGCTCACAGATACG.

In its sample, this clone was seen a few times. Read coverage stops 3 residues before the CDR3 terminus; the germline J gene supplies the remainder. This chain connects TRBV2 to TRBJ2-3; 9 nucleotides line up with TRBD2. This CDR3 comprises 16 residues. The ends lost 2 bases at V and 4 bases at J; junction bases unmatched: 7. Germline lookup yields CDR1 SNHLY and CDR2 FYNNEI. CDR3 amino acids: CASSESSSGKADTQYF. Partial CDR3 DNA: TGTGCCAGCAGTGAAAGCTCTAGCGGGAAGGCAGATACG.

There are many counts of this clone. The CDR3 extends 3 residues past the end of the read, so its final part is completed from the germline J gene. This chain links TRBV19 with TRBJ2-7; perhaps TRBD2 as D (5 bases). Trimming took 5 bases from V and 5 from J, leaving 16 bases between them. Per germline, CDR1 LNHDA and CDR2 SQIVND (reference sequence). This CDR3 contains 14 residues. CDR3 DNA (partial): TGTGCCAGTAGTTCGGGGAACTGGGCAAACGAG. Protein: CASSSGNWANE. The full CDR3 sequence reads CASSSGNWANEQYF.

This clone showed up many times. The sequence runs out 3 residues before the end of the CDR3; the remainder is reconstructed from the germline J gene. The chain has TRBV5-1 and TRBJ2-5; 7 nucleotides agree with TRBD1. This CDR3 contains 14 residues. V dropped 9 bases and J dropped 4; count of bases not matched to a gene: 12. Germline values: CDR1 SGHRS, CDR2 YFSETQ. The covered CDR3 bases are TGCGCCACCTCAAAGGGCCCAGGGGGAGAGACC. It codes for CATSKGPGGET. The entire CDR3 protein is CATSKGPGGETQYF.

This clone showed up many times. The sequenced part of the CDR3 DNA is TGTGCCAGCAGCTTCGGGGGGGCGACCACCGGGGAG. Amino acid sequence: CASSFGGATTGE. Given in full, the CDR3 is CASSFGGATTGELFF. The rearrangement joins TRBV9 to TRBJ2-2, with 8 nucleotides matching TRBD2. The read comes to an end 3 residues before the CDR3 does, leaving the germline J gene to fill in the end. The germline CDR1 and CDR2 sequences are SGDLS and YYNGEE. The CDR3 runs to 15 residues. V lost 4 bases to trimming and J lost 4 bases; unmatched junction nucleotides: 6.

This clone was recorded at least ten times. The observed sequence ends 3 residues before the CDR3 terminus, with the missing tail filled in from the germline J gene. This chain joins TRBV5-1 and TRBJ1-1; TRBD1 agrees at 8 bases. Germline CDR1 SGHRS, CDR2 YFSETQ. V shed 4 bases, J shed 4 bases, and the junction held 3 bases outside the gene matches. The CDR3 is 13 residues long. The DNA read from the CDR3 is TGCGCCAGCAGCGTGACAGGGGTCACTGAA. It translates to CASSVTGVTE. In full, the CDR3 reads CASSVTGVTEAFF. Together with reference TRBV5-1 and TRBJ1-1, the CDR3 gives the full variable domain: KAGVTQTPRYLIKTRGQQVTLSCSPISGHRSVSWYQQTPGQGLQFLFEYFSETQRNKGNFPGRFSGRQFSNSRSEMNVSTLELGDSALYLCASSVTGVTEAFFGQGTRLTVV.

With regard to this clone: The DNA ends 3 residues before the CDR3 does, and the rest of the CDR3 is filled in from the germline J gene. This chain joins TRBV13 and TRBJ2-5, with TRBD2 as a possible D gene (5 bases). The V gene lost 0 bases and the J gene lost 6 bases, with 17 bases spanning the gap. Germline V gives CDR1 PRHDT, CDR2 FYEKMQ (reference sequence). CDR3 length: 16 amino acids. The CDR3 bases that were read are TGTGCCAGCAGCTTAGGTGGCGGGCCCGGAGAGAAGACC. Translation gives CASSLGGGPGEKT. The entire CDR3 is CASSLGGGPGEKTQYF.

This clone was picked up many times. Sequencing ends 3 residues short of the CDR3 end; the germline J gene provides the rest. The J gene is TRBJ1-1, the V gene TRBV29-1, with TRBD1 identical over 7 bases. The CDR3 sequence is 14 residues long. V lost 4 bases, J lost 5 bases, and 10 bases stayed unmatched. Germline V CDR1 and CDR2: SQVTM, ANQGSEA. The CDR3 spells CSVAEGGRGTEAFF. CDR3 DNA (partial): TGCAGCGTTGCTGAAGGGGGCCGGGGGACTGAA.

Many counts were recorded for this clone. The DNA read from the CDR3 is TGTGCCAGCAGCGGGTCAACCGCGGATCCG. Translated, it gives CASSGSTADP. In full, the CDR3 reads CASSGSTADPQYF. The chain carries TRBV7-8 and TRBJ2-3; no reliable D call. The missing CDR3 end, 3 residues past where the read stops, is filled in from the germline J gene. The germline V gene encodes CDR1 SGHVS and CDR2 FQNEAQ. The CDR3 spans 13 residues.

With regard to this clone: The read terminates 3 residues before the CDR3 end, so the remaining end is supplied by the germline J gene. This chain uses TRBV19 with TRBJ1-2; D might be TRBD1 (6 bases). Looked up from germline, CDR1 is LNHDA and CDR2 is SQIVND (reference sequence). The CDR3 loop spans 11 amino acids. The CDR3 reads CASARGYDYTF. The sequenced part of the CDR3 DNA is TGTGCCAGCGCCAGGGGATACGAC.

The table lists this clone with many counts. The CDR3 is cut off 3 residues early in the read; its end comes from the germline J gene. The gene calls are TRBV20-1 and TRBJ2-5, with 9 bases aligning to TRBD2. Germline CDR1 is DFQATT and CDR2 is SNEGSKA (reference sequence). The V gene end was trimmed by 6 bases and the J gene end by 2 bases; junction bases not matched to a gene: 7. This CDR3 contains 14 residues. The covered CDR3 bases are TGCAGTGCAACGGGACTAGCCGATCAAGAGACC. Translation gives CSATGLADQET. In full, the CDR3 is CSATGLADQETQYF.

In its sample, this clone was seen many times. The CDR3 end lies 3 residues beyond the end of the read and is filled in from the germline J gene. V usage is TRBV2 and J usage is TRBJ2-1; D is possibly TRBD1 or TRBD2 (6 bases each). The germline gives CDR1 SNHLY, CDR2 FYNNEI. V was trimmed by 7 bases and J by 4 bases, leaving 17 bases between them. The CDR3 totals 15 residues. The CDR3 region is CASTGGGEMYNEQFF. CDR3 DNA (partial): TGTGCCAGCACTGGAGGGGGAGAGATGTACAATGAG.

The table lists this clone with many counts. Coverage ceases 3 residues before the CDR3 finishes, and the germline J gene fills in the end. This chain links TRBV4-1 with TRBJ2-5; 10 bases are shared with TRBD1. J lost 5 bases, V lost 4 bases, and 4 bases had no gene match. The germline V gene has CDR1 MGHRA and CDR2 YSYEKL. The CDR3 consists of 14 residues. Partial CDR3 DNA: TGCGCCAGCAGCCGTGACAGGGGGCGGGAGACC. It is translated as CASSRDRGRET. The complete CDR3 reads CASSRDRGRETQYF.

This clone has at least ten counts. The CDR3 is cut off 3 residues early in the read; its end comes from the germline J gene. This rearrangement joins TRBV19 to TRBJ2-5, with D possibly matching TRBD1 (5 bases). Germline lookup yields CDR1 LNHDA and CDR2 SQIVND (reference sequence). V lost 5 bases and J lost 5, with 12 bases in between. This CDR3 has 13 amino acids. CDR3 in amino acids: CASSSGQGETQYF. CDR3 DNA, as far as it was read: TGTGCCAGTAGTTCAGGGCAAGGGGAGACC.

This clone was observed many times. From the germline J gene comes the end of the CDR3, since the read stops 3 residues before it. The J gene is TRBJ1-2, the V gene TRBV5-6, with 7 bases identical to TRBD1. CDR1 and CDR2 (germline): SGHDT, YYEEEE. This CDR3 has 14 amino acids. V lost 5 bases to trimming and J lost 6 bases; unmatched junction nucleotides: 10. CDR3 DNA, as far as it was read: TGTGCCAGCAGTTACCGGACAGGAGTGCATGGC. Translation: CASSYRTGVHG. The entire CDR3 protein reads CASSYRTGVHGYTF. Together with reference TRBV5-6 and TRBJ1-2, the CDR3 gives the full variable domain: DAGVTQSPTHLIKTRGQQVTLRCSPKSGHDTVSWYQQALGQGPQFIFQYYEEEERQRGNFPDRFSGHQFPNYSSELNVNALLLGDSALYLCASSYRTGVHGYTFGSGTRLTVV.

This clone was seen repeatedly, ten times or more. The read ends 3 residues before the CDR3 terminus; that terminus is restored from the germline J gene. The gene calls are TRBV5-1 and TRBJ2-1, with TRBD2 matching 13 bases. Germline assignment: CDR1 SGHRS and CDR2 YFSETQ. This CDR3 contains 16 residues. The V and J ends lost 0 bases and 9 bases, in that order; junction bases with no gene match: 6. CDR3 DNA (partial): TGCGCCAGCAGCTTGGGGACTAGCGGGAGTTTCGGTGAG. This gives the protein CASSLGTSGSFGE. The full CDR3 is CASSLGTSGSFGEQFF.

At least ten counts were recorded for this clone. The read terminates 3 residues ahead of where the CDR3 ends, so the germline J gene completes it. The genes are TRBV20-1 and TRBJ1-5; D not certain. CDR3 size: 14 residues. Trimming removed 3 bases at V and 0 bases at J, with 9 bases between. Germline V gene sequence: CDR1 DFQATT, CDR2 SNEGSKA (reference sequence). The CDR3 loop is CSARGLYSNQPQHF. The CDR3 bases that were read are TGCAGTGCTAGGGGCCTCTATAGCAATCAGCCC.

This clone was seen many times. The read terminates 3 residues ahead of where the CDR3 ends, so the germline J gene completes it. The rearrangement joins TRBV19 to TRBJ1-5, with no clear D. In germline, CDR1 is LNHDA, CDR2 SQIVND (reference sequence). This CDR3 is 11 amino acids long. V was cut by 10 bases and J by 9 bases, with 13 bases left in between. The part of the CDR3 DNA that was read is TGTGCCACTTCGTCGGGTCTGCCC. Amino acid sequence: CATSSGLP. From start to end, the CDR3 is CATSSGLPQHF.

This clone has a count of ten or more. The read halts 3 residues ahead of the CDR3 end, with the missing end drawn from the germline J gene. V and J are TRBV30 and TRBJ2-5; 10 bases are a match to TRBD2. The CDR3 totals 16 residues. Germline V CDR1 and CDR2: GTSNPN, SVGIG (reference sequence). The V and J ends lost 4 bases and 1 base, in that order; junction bases with no gene match: 9. Incomplete CDR3 DNA: TGTGCCTGGATTGCTAGCGGGAGTGGTCTCCAAGAGACC. Protein: CAWIASGSGLQET. The full CDR3 is CAWIASGSGLQETQYF. Full variable domain (outside the CDR3, taken from reference TRBV30 and TRBJ2-5): SQTIHQWPATLVQPVGSPLSLECTVEGTSNPNLYWYRQAAGRGLQLLFYSVGIGQISSEVPQNLSASRPQDRQFILSSKKLLLSDSGFYLCAWIASGSGLQETQYFGPGTRLLVL.

This clone has a count of ten or more. The observed sequence ends 3 residues before the CDR3 terminus, with the missing tail filled in from the germline J gene. The rearrangement links TRBV6-2 or TRBV6-3 to TRBJ2-1; 7 bases match TRBD1. With V trimmed by 5 bases and J by 3 bases, 7 bases remained unmatched. The CDR3 spans 15 residues. The V gene's germline CDR1 is MNHEY and CDR2 SVGEGT. The CDR3 bases that were read are TGTGCCAGCAGTATCGACAGGGTGGACTACAATGAG. Protein product: CASSIDRVDYNE. The CDR3 in its entirety is CASSIDRVDYNEQFF.